Shown below are 5 T cell receptor beta chains from a single sample sequenced in a study of blood T cell repertoires in COVID-19. Data came from immunoSEQ multiplex PCR; TCRdb stores just in-frame clones and leaves some out. The table records under 300,000 clones, approximately 83% of them present only once. What was sequenced was peripheral blood. All receptors come from a human donor in a cohort sampled during active COVID-19.

The chain employs TRBV19 and TRBJ1-1; maybe TRBD1 (6 bases). The V end lost 3 bases, the J end lost 5 bases, and 10 bases lay between the germline ends. The CDR3 covers 13 residues. CDR1 is LNHDA, CDR2 SQIVND, per germline (reference sequence). The CDR3 DNA sequence: TGTGCCAGTAGTATCCAAAGGGGGACTGAAGCTTTCTTT. It encodes CASSIQRGTEAFF. Full variable domain (missing parts from reference TRBV19 and TRBJ1-1): DGGITQSPKYLFRKEGQNVTLSCEQNLNHDAMYWYRQDPGQGLRLIYYSQIVNDFQKGDIAEGYSVSREKKESFPLTVTSAQKNPTAFYLCASSIQRGTEAFFGQGTRLTVV.

This chain uses TRBV20-1 with TRBJ2-1, with 9 bases aligning to TRBD1. Germline CDR1 DFQATT, CDR2 SNEGSKA (reference sequence). The CDR3 contains 14 residues. V lost 3 bases, J lost 4 bases, and 4 bases stayed unmatched. The CDR3 coding sequence is TGCAGTGCTAGTTGGGACAGGGCTTACAATGAGCAGTTCTTC. Amino acid sequence: CSASWDRAYNEQFF.

This clone was found a few times. The chain joins TRBV5-1 to TRBJ2-7, with a tentative D call TRBD1 (6 bases). In germline, CDR1 is SGHRS, CDR2 YFSETQ. V lost 2 bases, J lost 3 bases, and 12 bases lay in between. The CDR3 has 14 amino acids. The DNA of the CDR3 is TGCGCCAGCAGCTTAGGGGGAAACTACTACGAGCAGTACTTC. It yields the protein CASSLGGNYYEQYF.

J is TRBJ2-7 and V is TRBV4-2; 7 bases fit TRBD2. The CDR3 sequence is 14 residues long. The germline gives CDR1 LGHNA, CDR2 YNFKEQ. V shed 4 bases and J 3 bases; nucleotides not matched to a gene: 6. CDR3 nucleotide sequence: TGTGCCAGCAGCCCCTCTAGCGGTATCTACGAGCAGTACTTC. Encoded protein: CASSPSSGIYEQYF.

The V and J genes are TRBV23-1 and TRBJ1-3, with D maybe TRBD1 (6 bases). TRBV23-1 is sorted into the ORF group, with uncertain function. V shed 0 bases and J shed 2 bases, with 17 bases lying between them. This CDR3 has 18 amino acids. The CDR3 region has the DNA TGCGCCAGCAGTCAATCGTCTACTTTTGGGGGCCCTGGAAACACCATATATTTT. Protein: CASSQSSTFGGPGNTIYF.